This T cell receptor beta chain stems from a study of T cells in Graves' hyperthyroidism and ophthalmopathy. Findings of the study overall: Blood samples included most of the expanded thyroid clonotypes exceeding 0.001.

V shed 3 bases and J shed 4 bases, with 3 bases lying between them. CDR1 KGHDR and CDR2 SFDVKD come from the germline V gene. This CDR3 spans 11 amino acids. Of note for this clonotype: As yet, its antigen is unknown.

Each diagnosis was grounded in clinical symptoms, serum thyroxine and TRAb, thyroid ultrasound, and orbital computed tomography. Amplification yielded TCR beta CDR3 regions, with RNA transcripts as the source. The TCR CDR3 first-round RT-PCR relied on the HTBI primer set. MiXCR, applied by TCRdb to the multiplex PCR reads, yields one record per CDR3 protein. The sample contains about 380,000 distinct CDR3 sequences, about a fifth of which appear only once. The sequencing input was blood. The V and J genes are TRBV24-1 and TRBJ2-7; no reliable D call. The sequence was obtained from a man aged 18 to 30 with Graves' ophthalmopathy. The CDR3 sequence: CATSDRYEQYF. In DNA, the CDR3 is TGTGCCACCAGTGATCGGTACGAGCAGTACTTC.